This T cell receptor beta chain comes out of a study of blood T cell repertoires in COVID-19. Study-level background: Acute and convalescent COVID-19 samples came from the United States, Italy and Spain. Sources were T cells, B-cell-depleted T cells, or PBMCs; the material itself was cDNA or gDNA.

Germline loops: CDR1 SGHTA, CDR2 FQGNSA. The ends were cut back, 3 bases at V and 2 bases at J, with 9 bases in the middle. This CDR3 has 14 amino acids. Under the authors' procedure: Amplified reference gene primers provided the basis for estimating nucleated cell counts. The method was immunoSEQ multiplex PCR; TCRdb's version includes in-frame clones alone and lacks a portion of them. The DNA was the basis for D and trimming; V, J and clone size are from that table. The table shows about 300,000 clones, with 75% to 95% occurring only once. Those enrolled in Seattle joined during active infection and were followed longitudinally afterward.

The genes are TRBV7-2 and TRBJ2-3; D remains ambiguous. This TCR was sampled from a woman aged 25 to 45 with COVID-19, enrolled during active disease. Material: peripheral blood. CDR3 DNA sequence: TGTGCCAGCAGCTTCCAAGCCCCCACAGATACGCAGTATTTT. Amino acid sequence: CASSFQAPTDTQYF.